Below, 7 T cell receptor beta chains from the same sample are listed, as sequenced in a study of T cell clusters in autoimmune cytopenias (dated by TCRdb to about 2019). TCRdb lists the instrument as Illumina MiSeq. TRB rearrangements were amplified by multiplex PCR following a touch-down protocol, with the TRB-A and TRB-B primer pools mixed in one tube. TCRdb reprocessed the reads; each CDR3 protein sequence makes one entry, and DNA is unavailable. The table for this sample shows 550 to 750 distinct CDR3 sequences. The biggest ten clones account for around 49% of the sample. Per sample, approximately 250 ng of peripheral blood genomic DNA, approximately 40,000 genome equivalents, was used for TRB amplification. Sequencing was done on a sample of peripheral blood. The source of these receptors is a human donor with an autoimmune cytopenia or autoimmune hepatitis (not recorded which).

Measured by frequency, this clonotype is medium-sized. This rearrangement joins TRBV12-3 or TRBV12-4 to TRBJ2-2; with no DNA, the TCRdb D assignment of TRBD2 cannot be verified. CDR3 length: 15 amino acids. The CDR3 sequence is CASSLEGAGAGELFF.

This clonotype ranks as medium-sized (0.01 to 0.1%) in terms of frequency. This chain's CDR3 is CASSSGTGGLMDTEAFF. The chain couples TRBV5-1 to TRBJ1-1; as DNA is missing, the TRBD1 call by TCRdb cannot be tested. This CDR3 spans 17 amino acids. Germline loops: CDR1 SGHRS, CDR2 YFSETQ.

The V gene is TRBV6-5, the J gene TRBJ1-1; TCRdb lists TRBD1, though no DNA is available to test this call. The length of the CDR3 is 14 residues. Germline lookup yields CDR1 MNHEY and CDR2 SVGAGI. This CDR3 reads CASSYGTGNTEAFF.

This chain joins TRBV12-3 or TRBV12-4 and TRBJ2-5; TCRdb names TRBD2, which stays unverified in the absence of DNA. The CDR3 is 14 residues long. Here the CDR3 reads CASTSGGPQETQYF.

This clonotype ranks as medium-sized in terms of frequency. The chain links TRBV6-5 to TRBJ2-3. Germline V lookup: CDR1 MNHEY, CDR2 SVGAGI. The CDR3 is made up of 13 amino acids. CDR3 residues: CASSLQSTDTQYF.

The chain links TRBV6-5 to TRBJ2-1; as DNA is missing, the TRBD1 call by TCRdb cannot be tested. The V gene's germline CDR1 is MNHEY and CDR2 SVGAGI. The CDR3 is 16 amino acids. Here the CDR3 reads CASRYSSARGADEQFF.

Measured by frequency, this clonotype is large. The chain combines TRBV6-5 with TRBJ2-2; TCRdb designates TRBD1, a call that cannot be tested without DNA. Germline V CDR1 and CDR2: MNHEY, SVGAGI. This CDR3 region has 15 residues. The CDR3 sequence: CASRHRQGWTGELFF.